This TCR beta chain emerged from a study of early T cells in non-severe SARS-CoV-2 infection. Study as a whole: Chains were unpaired, as sequencing was done on bulk RNA from unsorted whole blood.

Whole-study results and caveats: Matching results from VDJdb favored anti-spike CD8 responses, leaving private and CD4 specificities undetected.

Each single cDNA molecule received a unique molecular identifier. MiXCR, run by TCRdb on the 5' RACE reads, gives a single entry per CDR3 protein. Among about 63,000 distinct CDR3 sequences, 10% to 15% were seen once, and the ten largest hold about 4.3%. The CDR3 covers 16 residues. CDR1 PRHDT and CDR2 FYEKMQ come from the germline V gene (reference sequence). V lost 3 bases and J 6 bases, leaving 19 bases between the germline ends. This clonotype was counted a few times. Its antigen is as yet unknown. The chain has TRBV13 and TRBJ2-3, with D possibly matching TRBD2 (5 bases). This TCR was sampled from an adult who was a healthcare worker with PCR-confirmed SARS-CoV-2 infection or an uninfected control (not recorded which). The material sequenced was whole blood. CDR3 bases: TGTGCCAGCAGCTTGTCAACGAGCGGACCCCTCGATACGCAGTATTTT. Translating gives CASSLSTSGPLDTQYF.